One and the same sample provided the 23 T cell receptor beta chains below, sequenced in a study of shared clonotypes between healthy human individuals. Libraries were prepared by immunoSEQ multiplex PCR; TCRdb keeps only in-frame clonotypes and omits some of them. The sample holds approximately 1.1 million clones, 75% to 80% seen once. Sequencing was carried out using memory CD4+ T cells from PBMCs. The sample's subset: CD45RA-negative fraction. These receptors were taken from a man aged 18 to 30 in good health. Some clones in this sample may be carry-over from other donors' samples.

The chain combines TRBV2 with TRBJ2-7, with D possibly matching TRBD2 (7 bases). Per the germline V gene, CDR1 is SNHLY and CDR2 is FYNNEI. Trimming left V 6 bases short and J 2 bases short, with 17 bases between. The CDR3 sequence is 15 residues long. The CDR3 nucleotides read TGTGCCAGCAGGGACGTACGGGGGGCCCCCTACGAGCAGTACTTC. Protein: CASRDVRGAPYEQYF.

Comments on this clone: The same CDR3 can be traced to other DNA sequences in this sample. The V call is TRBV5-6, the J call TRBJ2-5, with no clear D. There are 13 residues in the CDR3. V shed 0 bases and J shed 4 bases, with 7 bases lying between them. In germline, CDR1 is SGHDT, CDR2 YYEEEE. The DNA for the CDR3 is TGTGCCAGCAGCTTGGTTGGCGGAGAGACCCAGTACTTC. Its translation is CASSLVGGETQYF.

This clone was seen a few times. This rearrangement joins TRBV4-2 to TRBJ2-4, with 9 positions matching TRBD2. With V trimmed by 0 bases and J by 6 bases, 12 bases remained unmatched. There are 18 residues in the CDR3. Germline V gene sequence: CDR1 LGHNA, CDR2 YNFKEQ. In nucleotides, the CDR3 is TGTGCCAGCAGCCAAGATTTTTCAGGCGGGAGGGCCGGAAACATTCAGTACTTC. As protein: CASSQDFSGGRAGNIQYF.

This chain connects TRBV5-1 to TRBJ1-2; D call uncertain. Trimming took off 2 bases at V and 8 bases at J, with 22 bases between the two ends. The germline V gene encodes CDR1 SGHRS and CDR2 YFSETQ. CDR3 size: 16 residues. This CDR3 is CASSFEAPGRSMGYTF. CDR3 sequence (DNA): TGCGCCAGCAGCTTCGAGGCACCCGGGCGATCTATGGGCTACACCTTC.

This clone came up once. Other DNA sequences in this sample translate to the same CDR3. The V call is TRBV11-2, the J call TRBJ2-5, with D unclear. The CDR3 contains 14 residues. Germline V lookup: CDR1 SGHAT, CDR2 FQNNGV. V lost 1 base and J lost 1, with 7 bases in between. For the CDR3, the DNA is TGTGCCAGCAGCTTAGTCCCTGGCCAAGAGACCCAGTACTTC. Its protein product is CASSLVPGQETQYF.

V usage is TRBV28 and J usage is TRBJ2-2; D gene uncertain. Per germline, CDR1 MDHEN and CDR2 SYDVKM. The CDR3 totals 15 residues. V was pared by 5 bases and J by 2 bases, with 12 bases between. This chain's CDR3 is CASSPWQTNTGELFF. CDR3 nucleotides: TGTGCCAGCAGTCCTTGGCAGACCAACACCGGGGAGCTGTTTTTT.

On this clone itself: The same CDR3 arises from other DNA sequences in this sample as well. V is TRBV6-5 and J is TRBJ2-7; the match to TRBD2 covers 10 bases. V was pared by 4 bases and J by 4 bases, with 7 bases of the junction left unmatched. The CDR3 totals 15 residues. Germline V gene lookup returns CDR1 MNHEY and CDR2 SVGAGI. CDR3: CASSSPSGRGYEQYF. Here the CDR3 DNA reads TGTGCCAGCAGTTCCCCTAGCGGGAGAGGATACGAGCAGTACTTC.

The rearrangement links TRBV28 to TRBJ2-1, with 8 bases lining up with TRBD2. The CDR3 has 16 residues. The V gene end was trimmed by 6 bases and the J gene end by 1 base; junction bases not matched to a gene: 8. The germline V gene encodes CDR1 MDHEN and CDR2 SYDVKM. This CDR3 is CASRPYTSGSYNEQFF. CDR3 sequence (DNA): TGTGCCAGCAGGCCGTATACTAGCGGTTCCTACAATGAGCAGTTCTTC.

CDR3 loop: CASSLAALAQYEQYF. The CDR3 DNA reads as TGTGCCAGCAGCTTAGCAGCACTAGCGCAATACGAGCAGTACTTC. The chain has TRBV7-2 and TRBJ2-7, with 7 bases matching TRBD2. The CDR3 is 15 amino acids. J lost 4 bases, V lost 0 bases, and 6 bases had no gene match. Germline V lookup: CDR1 SGHTA, CDR2 FQGNSA. Supplemented by reference TRBV7-2 and TRBJ2-7, the full variable domain reads GAGVSQSPSNKVTEKGKDVELRCDPISGHTALYWYRQSLGQGLEFLIYFQGNSAPDKSGLPSDRFSAERTGGSVSTLTIQRTQQEDSAVYLCASSLAALAQYEQYFGPGTRLTVT.

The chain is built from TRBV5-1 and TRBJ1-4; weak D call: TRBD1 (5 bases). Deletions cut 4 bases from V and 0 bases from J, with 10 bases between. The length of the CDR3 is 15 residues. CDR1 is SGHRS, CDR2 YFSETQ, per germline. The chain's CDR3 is CASSILRATNEKLFF. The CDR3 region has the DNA TGCGCCAGCAGCATCCTCAGGGCAACTAATGAAAAACTGTTTTTT.

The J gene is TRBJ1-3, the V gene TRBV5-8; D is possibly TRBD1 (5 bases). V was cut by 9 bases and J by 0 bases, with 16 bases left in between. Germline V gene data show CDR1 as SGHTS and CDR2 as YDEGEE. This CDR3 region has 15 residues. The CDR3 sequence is CATSGGVNSGNTIYF. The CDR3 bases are TGTGCCACCTCCGGGGGAGTAAACTCTGGAAACACCATATATTTT.

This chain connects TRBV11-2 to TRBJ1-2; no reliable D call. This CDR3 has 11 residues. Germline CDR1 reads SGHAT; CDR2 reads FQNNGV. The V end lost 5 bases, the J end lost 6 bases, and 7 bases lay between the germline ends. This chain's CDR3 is CASSRGHGYTF. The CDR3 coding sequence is TGTGCCAGCAGCCGAGGGCATGGCTACACCTTC.

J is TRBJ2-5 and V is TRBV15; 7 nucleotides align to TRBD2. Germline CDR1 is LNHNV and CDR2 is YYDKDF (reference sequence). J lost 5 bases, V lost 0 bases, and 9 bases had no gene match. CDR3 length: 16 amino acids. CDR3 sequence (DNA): TGTGCCACCAGCAGAGAGCAAGCGGGACCGTGGGAGACCCAGTACTTC. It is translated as CATSREQAGPWETQYF.

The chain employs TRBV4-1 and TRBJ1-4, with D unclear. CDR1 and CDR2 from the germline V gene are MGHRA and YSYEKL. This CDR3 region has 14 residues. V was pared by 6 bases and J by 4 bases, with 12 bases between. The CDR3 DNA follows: TGCGCCAGCAGTCCGAACTTACTTAATGAAAAACTGTTTTTT. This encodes CASSPNLLNEKLFF.

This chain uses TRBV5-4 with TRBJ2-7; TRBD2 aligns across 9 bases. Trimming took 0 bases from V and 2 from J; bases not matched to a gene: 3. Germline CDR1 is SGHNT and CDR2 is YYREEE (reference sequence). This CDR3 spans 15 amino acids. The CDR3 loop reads CASSLGLAVPYEQYF. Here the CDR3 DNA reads TGTGCCAGCAGCTTGGGACTAGCGGTTCCCTACGAGCAGTACTTC.

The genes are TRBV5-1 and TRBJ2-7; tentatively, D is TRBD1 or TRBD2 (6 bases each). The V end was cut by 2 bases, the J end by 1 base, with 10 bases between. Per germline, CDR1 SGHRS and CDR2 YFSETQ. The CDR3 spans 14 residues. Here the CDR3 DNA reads TGCGCCAGCAGCTTTAGGGGGGAGTCCTACGAGCAGTACTTC. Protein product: CASSFRGESYEQYF. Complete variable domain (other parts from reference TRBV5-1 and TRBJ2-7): KAGVTQTPRYLIKTRGQQVTLSCSPISGHRSVSWYQQTPGQGLQFLFEYFSETQRNKGNFPGRFSGRQFSNSRSEMNVSTLELGDSALYLCASSFRGESYEQYFGPGTRLTVT.

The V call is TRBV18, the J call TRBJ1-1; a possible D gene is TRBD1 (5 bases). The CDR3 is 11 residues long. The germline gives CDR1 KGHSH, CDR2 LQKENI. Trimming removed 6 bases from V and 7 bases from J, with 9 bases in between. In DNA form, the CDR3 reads TGTGCCAGCTCCCCTCAGGGTGAAGCTTTCTTT. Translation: CASSPQGEAFF.

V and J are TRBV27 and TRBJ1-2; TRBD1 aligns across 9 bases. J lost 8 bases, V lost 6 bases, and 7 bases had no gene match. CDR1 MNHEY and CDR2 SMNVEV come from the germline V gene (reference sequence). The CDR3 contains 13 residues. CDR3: CASSRRTGDGYTF. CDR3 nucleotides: TGTGCCAGCAGCCGCCGGACAGGGGACGGCTACACCTTC.

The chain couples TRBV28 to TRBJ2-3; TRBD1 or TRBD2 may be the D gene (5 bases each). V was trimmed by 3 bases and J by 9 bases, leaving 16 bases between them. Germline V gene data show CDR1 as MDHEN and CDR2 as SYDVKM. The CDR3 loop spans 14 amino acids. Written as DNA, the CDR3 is TGTGCCAGCAGTTTTCGGCAGGGCGGGTTGACGCAGTATTTT. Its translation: CASSFRQGGLTQYF.

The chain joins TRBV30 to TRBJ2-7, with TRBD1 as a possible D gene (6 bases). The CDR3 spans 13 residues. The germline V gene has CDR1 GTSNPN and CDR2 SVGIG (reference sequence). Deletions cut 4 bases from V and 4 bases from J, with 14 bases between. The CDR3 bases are TGTGCCTGGAATACAGGGTTTGGATACGAGCAGTACTTC. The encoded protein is CAWNTGFGYEQYF.

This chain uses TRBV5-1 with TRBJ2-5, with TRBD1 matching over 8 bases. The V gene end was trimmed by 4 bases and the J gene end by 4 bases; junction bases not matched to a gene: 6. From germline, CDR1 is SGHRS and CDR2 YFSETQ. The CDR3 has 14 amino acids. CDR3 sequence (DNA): TGCGCCAGCAGCCATCAGGGGGCAGGAGAGACCCAGTACTTC. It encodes CASSHQGAGETQYF.

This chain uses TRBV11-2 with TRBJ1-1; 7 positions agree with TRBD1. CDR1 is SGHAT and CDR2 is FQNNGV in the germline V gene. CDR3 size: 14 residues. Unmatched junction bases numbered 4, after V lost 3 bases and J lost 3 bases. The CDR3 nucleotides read TGTGCCAGCAGCTTGTACGGGACAGACACTGAAGCTTTCTTT. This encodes CASSLYGTDTEAFF.

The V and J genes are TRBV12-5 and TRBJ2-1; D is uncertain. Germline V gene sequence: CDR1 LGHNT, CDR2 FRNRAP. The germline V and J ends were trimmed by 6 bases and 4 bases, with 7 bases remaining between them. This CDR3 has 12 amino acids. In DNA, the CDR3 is TGTGCTAGTGGGACCCTATACAATGAGCAGTTCTTC. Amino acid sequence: CASGTLYNEQFF. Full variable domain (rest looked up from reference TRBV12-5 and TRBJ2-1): DARVTQTPRHKVTEMGQEVTMRCQPILGHNTVFWYRQTMMQGLELLAYFRNRAPLDDSGMPKDRFSAEMPDATLATLKIQPSEPRDSAVYFCASGTLYNEQFFGPGTRLTVL.